The 5 T cell receptor beta chains reported below all come from one sample, sequenced in a study of OX40 agonist ivuxolimab in advanced cancers. The method was immunoSEQ multiplex PCR; TCRdb's version includes in-frame clones alone and lacks a portion of them. Seen here are tens of thousands of clones, 80% to 90% observed once, and the top ten hold around 9.9%. Source: CD4+ or CD8+ T cells sorted from blood, taken in a trial of the OX40 agonist ivuxolimab. The source is an adult with an advanced solid tumor such as melanoma, head and neck, liver or kidney cancer.

This clone appeared a few times. V gene TRBV27 combines with J gene TRBJ1-5, with D unclear. V was shortened by 3 bases and J by 7 bases, with 10 bases between the two germline ends. Germline V CDR1 and CDR2: MNHEY, SMNVEV (reference sequence). The CDR3 has 13 residues. The CDR3 DNA is TGTGCCAGCAGTTTGTCGAGGGAACAGCCCCAGCATTTT. Protein product: CASSLSREQPQHF.

This chain links TRBV6-1 with TRBJ1-2; no reliable D call. CDR1 is MNHNS, CDR2 SASEGT, per germline. V lost 2 bases, J lost 0 bases, and 10 bases lay in between. CDR3 length: 15 residues. The CDR3 reads CASSEQPHSNYGYTF. CDR3 bases: TGTGCCAGCAGTGAACAGCCCCACTCTAACTATGGCTACACCTTC.

V usage is TRBV2 and J usage is TRBJ1-4; 8 bases are shared with TRBD1. Germline trimming cut 5 bases from V and 6 bases from J; bases unmatched to any gene: 5. The CDR3 covers 14 residues. From germline, CDR1 is SNHLY and CDR2 FYNNEI. In nucleotides, the CDR3 is TGTGCCAGCAGTCAGGGGGCAGGTTATGAAAAACTGTTTTTT. Amino acid sequence: CASSQGAGYEKLFF. The whole variable domain, filled in from reference TRBV2 and TRBJ1-4, reads EPEVTQTPSHQVTQMGQEVILRCVPISNHLYFYWYRQILGQKVEFLVSFYNNEISEKSEIFDDQFSVERPDGSNFTLKIRSTKLEDSAMYFCASSQGAGYEKLFFGSGTQLSVL.

This chain connects TRBV28 to TRBJ1-1, with D unresolved. CDR1 is MDHEN and CDR2 is SYDVKM in the germline V gene. This CDR3 region has 12 residues. Between the trimmed V and J ends, which lost 7 bases and 10 bases, there was a span of 16 bases. DNA for the CDR3: TGTGCCAGCACTCAGGACGGTCGAGGAGCTTTCTTT. Encoded protein: CASTQDGRGAFF. The full variable domain, its missing parts supplied by reference TRBV28 and TRBJ1-1, is DVKVTQSSRYLVKRTGEKVFLECVQDMDHENMFWYRQDPGLGLRLIYFSYDVKMKEKGDIPEGYSVSREKKERFSLILESASTNQTSMYLCASTQDGRGAFFGQGTRLTVV.

The genes are TRBV30 and TRBJ2-3; either TRBD1 or TRBD2 may fit D (5 bases each). CDR1 is GTSNPN, CDR2 SVGIG, per germline (reference sequence). The length of the CDR3 is 14 residues. Trimming removed 5 bases at V and 4 bases at J, with 16 bases between. The DNA of the CDR3 is TGTGCCTGGTCCCTGGGGGTTAGCGCAGATACGCAGTATTTT. Protein product: CAWSLGVSADTQYF.